The 22 T cell receptor beta chains given below trace back to one sample, sequenced in a study of shared T cell receptors in the human thymus. Profiling relied on immunoSEQ multiplex PCR, and the TCRdb table lists in-frame clones only, not all of them. The sample has roughly 700,000 clones, 85% to 90% seen once. These sequences were also reported in another study, on human thymus T cells.

The sample consisted of thymocytes. Every receptor here comes from a boy younger than two with a congenital heart defect.

The genes are TRBV4-3 and TRBJ2-7, with D possibly TRBD2 on 6 matching bases. Germline values: CDR1 LGHNA, CDR2 YSLEER. The CDR3 covers 16 residues. The V and J ends lost 0 bases and 2 bases respectively, with 14 bases between them. The CDR3 sequence: CASSQDRDFETYEQYF. CDR3 DNA sequence: TGCGCCAGCAGCCAAGACCGGGACTTTGAGACCTACGAGCAGTACTTC.

V usage is TRBV19 and J usage is TRBJ2-3; D is unresolved. This CDR3 has 13 amino acids. V dropped 9 bases and J dropped 1 base, with 11 bases sitting between them. CDR1 LNHDA and CDR2 SQIVND come from the germline V gene (reference sequence). The CDR3, as DNA: TGTGCCAGCCGGAGTTTCGGCACAGATACGCAGTATTTT. It codes for CASRSFGTDTQYF.

This clone appeared once. The V and J genes are TRBV7-9 and TRBJ2-1, with TRBD2 as a possible D gene (5 bases). Trimming stripped 3 bases from V and 0 bases from J, with 9 bases between. Germline V gene data show CDR1 as SEHNR and CDR2 as FQNEAQ (reference sequence). The CDR3 sequence is 15 residues long. For the CDR3, the DNA is TGTGCCAGCAGCTTTTGGGAGAGCTCCTACAATGAGCAGTTCTTC. Protein sequence: CASSFWESSYNEQFF. Supplemented by reference TRBV7-9 and TRBJ2-1, the full variable domain reads DTGVSQNPRHKITKRGQNVTFRCDPISEHNRLYWYRQTLGQGPEFLTYFQNEAQLEKSRLLSDRFSAERPKGSFSTLEIQRTEQGDSAMYLCASSFWESSYNEQFFGPGTRLTVL.

This sequence joins TRBV4-1 and TRBJ2-6; 8 bases line up with TRBD1. CDR1 and CDR2 (germline): MGHRA, YSYEKL. V lost 0 bases to trimming and J lost 0 bases; unmatched junction nucleotides: 10. The CDR3 extends over 20 amino acids. The CDR3 is CASSQETFATGASGANVLTF. For the CDR3, the DNA is TGCGCCAGCAGCCAAGAAACCTTCGCGACAGGGGCCTCTGGGGCCAACGTCCTGACTTTC.

This clone was counted between two and nine times. This CDR3 is CASGWQGAGEAFF. CDR3 DNA: TGTGCCAGTGGCTGGCAGGGGGCGGGAGAAGCTTTCTTT. This chain uses TRBV19 with TRBJ1-1, with 8 positions matching TRBD1. The CDR3 extends over 13 amino acids. V gave up 8 bases and J gave up 8 bases; unmatched junction bases: 10. Per germline, CDR1 LNHDA and CDR2 SQIVND (reference sequence).

The chain has TRBV11-2 and TRBJ2-3; 7 bases fit TRBD2. V gave up 1 base and J gave up 4 bases; unmatched junction bases: 11. The CDR3 has 17 residues. The V gene's germline CDR1 is SGHAT and CDR2 FQNNGV. The CDR3 loop reads CASSLGGSGIGSDTQYF. The DNA for the CDR3 is TGTGCCAGCAGCTTAGGGGGAAGCGGGATAGGTTCAGATACGCAGTATTTT.

Only one count was recorded for this clone. This chain joins TRBV27 and TRBJ2-2; TRBD2 agrees at 7 bases. CDR1 MNHEY and CDR2 SMNVEV come from the germline V gene (reference sequence). The CDR3 length is 19 residues. The V gene end was trimmed by 6 bases and the J gene end by 5 bases; junction bases not matched to a gene: 21. This CDR3 reads CASSPRGEGRSGMTGELFF. CDR3 DNA sequence: TGTGCCAGCAGCCCCCGGGGGGAGGGGCGCAGTGGGATGACCGGGGAGCTGTTTTTT.

The chain employs TRBV30 and TRBJ1-3; D is possibly TRBD1 (5 bases). The V gene's germline CDR1 is GTSNPN and CDR2 SVGIG (reference sequence). This CDR3 is built from 17 residues. V was cut by 0 bases and J by 2 bases, with 17 bases left in between. CDR3 in amino acids: CAWSVAPPKGPGNTIYF. The CDR3 region has the DNA TGTGCCTGGAGTGTAGCCCCCCCGAAGGGGCCTGGAAACACCATATATTTT.

The chain joins TRBV7-2 to TRBJ2-3; D is perhaps TRBD2 (6 bases). Per germline, CDR1 SGHTA and CDR2 FQGNSA. V gave up 5 bases and J gave up 5 bases, with 26 bases separating them. The CDR3 extends over 18 amino acids. The DNA for the CDR3 is TGTGCCAGCAGCCCCCGGACTAATCTGGTTCAATTTGGAGATACGCAGTATTTT. It translates to CASSPRTNLVQFGDTQYF.

This clone occurred once. Compared with germline, one end of the junction differs, possibly owing to a read error. Distinct nucleotide sequences in the sample also encode this CDR3. The chain recombines TRBV20-1 with TRBJ1-1; no reliable D call. Looked up from germline, CDR1 is DFQATT and CDR2 is SNEGSKA (reference sequence). The CDR3 runs to 11 residues. The CDR3 sequence is CSAPGNTEAFF. The DNA of the CDR3 is TGCAGTGCCCCGGGGAACACTGAGGCTTTCTTT.

The gene calls are TRBV6-5 and TRBJ2-7, with 8 bases aligning to TRBD2. The CDR3 has 14 residues. Per germline, CDR1 MNHEY and CDR2 SVGAGI. Germline trimming cut 6 bases from V and 5 bases from J; bases unmatched to any gene: 9. The CDR3 reads CASRRKRELHEQYF. In nucleotides, the CDR3 is TGTGCCAGCAGGCGGAAGCGGGAGTTACACGAGCAGTACTTC.

The V and J genes are TRBV10-2 and TRBJ2-3; perhaps TRBD1 as D (6 bases). Trimming left V 6 bases short and J 6 bases short, with 10 bases between. Germline V CDR1 and CDR2: WSHSY, SAAADI. This CDR3 has 12 amino acids. CDR3 sequence reads: CASRTGTDTQYF. Written as DNA, the CDR3 is TGCGCCAGCAGAACAGGGACGGATACGCAGTATTTT.

This chain joins TRBV5-6 and TRBJ2-5; a weak D match, TRBD1 (6 bases). In germline, CDR1 is SGHDT, CDR2 YYEEEE. V was pared by 1 base and J by 5 bases, with 15 bases between. The CDR3 covers 15 residues. The CDR3 spells CASSLWVQGGETQYF. CDR3 bases: TGTGCCAGCAGCTTGTGGGTACAGGGTGGCGAGACCCAGTACTTC.

The V gene is TRBV6-6, the J gene TRBJ2-2; a weak D match, TRBD1 (6 bases). CDR1 is MNHNY, CDR2 SVGAGI, per germline (reference sequence). This CDR3 is 16 amino acids long. V dropped 0 bases and J dropped 4 bases, with 12 bases sitting between them. Written as DNA, the CDR3 is TGTGCCAGCAGTTACTCGAGGCAGGGGTTCACCGGGGAGCTGTTTTTT. It encodes CASSYSRQGFTGELFF.

The J gene is TRBJ2-7, the V gene TRBV27; 8 bases are shared with TRBD1. The CDR3 contains 15 residues. Germline CDR1 is MNHEY and CDR2 is SMNVEV (reference sequence). Losses at the gene ends were 4 bases for V and 2 bases for J; bases not matched to a gene: 7. CDR3 DNA: TGTGCCAGCAGTTACCAGGGGGCGAGGACCTACGAGCAGTACTTC. Translation: CASSYQGARTYEQYF.

This clone came up once. V usage is TRBV30 and J usage is TRBJ2-3; 11 bases match TRBD2. The V gene's germline CDR1 is GTSNPN and CDR2 SVGIG (reference sequence). This CDR3 region has 13 residues. Germline trimming cut 5 bases from V and 5 bases from J; bases unmatched to any gene: 3. CDR3 nucleotides: TGTGCCTGGCAGGGACTAGCGGTAGATACGCAGTATTTT. As protein: CAWQGLAVDTQYF. Together with reference TRBV30 and TRBJ2-3, the CDR3 gives the full variable domain: SQTIHQWPATLVQPVGSPLSLECTVEGTSNPNLYWYRQAAGRGLQLLFYSVGIGQISSEVPQNLSASRPQDRQFILSSKKLLLSDSGFYLCAWQGLAVDTQYFGPGTRLTVL.

CDR3 protein: CASSQGYGGLTSQYF. CDR3 DNA: TGCGCCAGCAGCCAAGGGTATGGGGGCCTAACGTCGCAGTATTTT. V is TRBV4-3 and J is TRBJ2-3, with D perhaps matching TRBD1 (6 bases). V dropped 1 base and J dropped 10 bases, with 18 bases sitting between them. The CDR3 runs to 15 residues. Germline CDR1 is LGHNA and CDR2 is YSLEER.

This chain links TRBV27 with TRBJ2-2; TRBD1 is a possible D gene (5 bases). Germline loops: CDR1 MNHEY, CDR2 SMNVEV (reference sequence). V dropped 6 bases and J dropped 1 base, with 18 bases sitting between them. The CDR3 consists of 17 residues. The CDR3 DNA reads as TGTGCCAGCAGCAAGCAACACAGGCCTCTGAACACCGGGGAGCTGTTTTTT. As protein: CASSKQHRPLNTGELFF.

The V gene is TRBV7-2, the J gene TRBJ1-2; the D gene is possibly TRBD1 (5 bases). V was shortened by 2 bases and J by 4 bases, with 14 bases between the two germline ends. Germline loops: CDR1 SGHTA, CDR2 FQGNSA. This CDR3 region has 15 residues. CDR3 sequence (DNA): TGTGCCAGCAGCTTAAGGGCCGACAGTGGCTATGGCTACACCTTC. Amino acids: CASSLRADSGYGYTF.

V usage is TRBV5-4 and J usage is TRBJ2-7, with 8 positions matching TRBD1. Per the germline V gene, CDR1 is SGHNT and CDR2 is YYREEE (reference sequence). The CDR3 runs to 16 residues. J was trimmed by 0 bases and V by 2 bases; bases with no gene match: 7. The chain's CDR3 is CASSLAPGQVSYEQYF. DNA of the CDR3: TGTGCCAGCAGCTTAGCTCCGGGACAGGTCTCCTACGAGCAGTACTTC.

The V call is TRBV10-3, the J call TRBJ1-2; perhaps TRBD1 as D (5 bases). Germline V gene data show CDR1 as ENHRY and CDR2 as SYGVKD. The V and J ends lost 6 bases and 7 bases respectively, with 15 bases between them. The CDR3 sequence is 13 residues long. The CDR3 coding sequence is TGTGCCATCAGATTAGACAGAGTATGTGGCTACACCTTC. This codes for CAIRLDRVCGYTF.

The chain employs TRBV2 and TRBJ2-5; TRBD2 matches at 14 bases. CDR1 and CDR2 (germline): SNHLY, FYNNEI. The trim removed 8 bases at V and 2 bases at J, leaving 7 bases unmatched. This CDR3 is 16 amino acids long. CDR3 loop: CASQRLAGGWQETQYF. The DNA for the CDR3 is TGTGCCAGCCAGAGACTAGCGGGAGGGTGGCAAGAGACCCAGTACTTC.